This TCR beta chain was sequenced for a study of molecular identifiers for immune sequencing clone quantification (dated by TCRdb to 2017 to 2018). In terms of the full investigation: For a replicate experiment, RNA from roughly 21,000 or 96,000 naive CD8 T cells was divided into five aliquots, and four of the five aliquots were sequenced. The study was a methods study using CD8 T cells to benchmark molecular-identifier clustering-based TCR repertoire sequencing (MIDCIRS) and TCR RNA copy counting.

A distance of 7 bases separates the germline ends of V and J, which lose 0 bases and 2 bases respectively. CDR1 and CDR2 are drawn from the germline V gene (reference sequence): GTSNPN, SVGIG. Spanning cysteine to phenylalanine, the CDR3 consists of 13 amino acids. The sequence is cut down to CDR3 DNA, 39 bases in frame from base 1. The library was prepared using PCR. The data were produced on an Illumina HiSeq 4000. Bulk TCR libraries were prepared as previously described, using TCR primers listed in Table S5. Purification of total RNA was performed with the Qiagen AllPrep DNA/RNA kit. Before any analysis, reads coming from multiple sequencing runs of the same library were combined into one pool. The study's processing was this. Reads were retained only if an exact TCR constant sequence was present, and the retained reads were trimmed to 150 nt and grouped according to their 12-nt molecular barcodes. Within each barcode group, reads were sub-clustered at a 15% Levenshtein threshold, and quality-weighted consensus sequences were built per RNA molecule. Non-functional sequences were discarded, and so were lower-count sequences lying one edit away from another sequence. On the basis of fitting two negative binomial distributions, barcode sub-clusters with fewer than 20% of the maximum read count were discarded. TCRdb reprocessing: public reads trimmed at Q25 with fastp, clones called with MiXCR, in-frame beta chains kept. Every entry covers one CDR3 protein and lists the most common genes and DNA from its rows. The V and J calls, along with clone size, are taken from TCRdb and not from the paper's own processing. The sample table holds approximately 500,000 distinct CDR3 sequences, of which 20% to 25% were seen once. The ten largest make up around 0.84% of the sample.

Naive CD8 T cell libraries were made from approximately 20,000 to 1,000,000 sorted cells using 10%, 30% or 50% of purified RNA. Naive CD8 T cells were FACS-sorted as CD8+CD4-CCR7+CD45RA+ on a BD FACSAria II into RLT Plus buffer. Detection sensitivity was tested by spiking Jurkat RNA equal to ten or so TCR copies' worth into samples containing about 20,000-1,000,000 naive CD8 T cells. CD8 T cells were enriched with RosetteSep CD8+ T Cell Enrichment Cocktail and Ficoll-Paque, followed by ACK red cell lysis. This clonotype has ten or more counts. Its antigen is currently not known. Base qualities are not recorded, but no much larger clone differs from it by a single base. The research as a whole found: Spiked-in Jurkat TCR RNA (approximately eleven copies' worth), which is not part of the donor repertoire, was contained in the naive libraries. Spiked-in Jurkat TCR RNA equivalent to a single cell was reported to be detectable even among approximately 900,000 naive CD8 T cells. In CMV-specific effector cells, over 99% of molecules were held by clones above 20 RNA copies, whereas under 1% of molecules were held by such clones in naive cells. When barcode sub-clustering was omitted, TCR diversity was inflated by chimeric consensus sequences, with chimeras reaching as high as 47%. Modeling indicated around 3.2 TCR RNA copies recovered per cell, compared with 7.5 to 10 by digital PCR, which implies a capture efficiency of approximately 30%. Identical TCR molecules sharing a barcode could cause highly expanded clone sizes to be underestimated.

Sequencing used naive CD8+ T cells from blood, with Jurkat cell RNA spiked in. The sample's cell subset or site label, decoded: FACS-sorted CD8+CD4-CCR7+CD45RA+ naive T cells. Recombination connected TRBV30 to TRBJ1-1, with no confident D gene call. The sequence was collected from a human donor in good health. Some libraries in this study had Jurkat cell RNA spiked in. The CDR3 loop reads CAWSVDTNTEAFF. In nucleotides, the sequence is TGTGCCTGGAGTGTCGACACCAACACTGAAGCTTTCTTT.